One sample yielded the 10 T cell receptor beta chains listed below, sequenced in a study of early T cells in non-severe SARS-CoV-2 infection. TCRdb used MiXCR to reprocess the 5' RACE reads, holding one entry per CDR3 protein. This sample has some 87,000 distinct CDR3 sequences, with 9% to 14% found just once. Sequenced input: whole blood. These receptors were taken from an adult who was a healthcare worker with PCR-confirmed SARS-CoV-2 infection or an uninfected control (not recorded which).

This clonotype has ten or more counts. This CDR3 is CSAYPPGQGEEKLFF. DNA for the CDR3: TGCAGTGCTTATCCACCGGGACAGGGTGAAGAAAAACTGTTTTTT. The chain joins TRBV20-1 to TRBJ1-4; 9 bases are a match to TRBD1. Germline CDR1 DFQATT, CDR2 SNEGSKA (reference sequence). With V trimmed by 5 bases and J by 8 bases, 12 bases remained unmatched. The CDR3 consists of 15 residues.

There are many counts of this clonotype. The rearrangement links TRBV20-1 to TRBJ2-1; D may be TRBD1 (6 bases). The CDR3 has 12 residues. CDR1 is DFQATT and CDR2 is SNEGSKA in the germline V gene (reference sequence). The V end lost 6 bases, the J end lost 5 bases, and 11 bases lay between the germline ends. DNA for the CDR3: TGCAGTGCCAACAGGGAGAACAATGAGCAGTTCTTC. Amino acid sequence: CSANRENNEQFF.

This rearrangement joins TRBV19 to TRBJ2-1; the D gene is possibly TRBD2 (5 bases). Germline CDR1 and CDR2: LNHDA and SQIVND (reference sequence). This CDR3 is 13 amino acids long. Deletions cut 3 bases from V and 9 bases from J, with 12 bases between. The CDR3 DNA is TGTGCCAGTAGTATTAGCGCGGTTGGTGAGCAGTTCTTC. It yields the protein CASSISAVGEQFF.

This clonotype was seen ten or more times. The chain carries TRBV19 and TRBJ1-2; D uncertain. The germline CDR1 and CDR2 sequences are LNHDA and SQIVND (reference sequence). Trimming pared 7 bases from V and 4 bases from J, leaving 16 bases between. The CDR3 totals 14 residues. CDR3 nucleotides: TGTGCCAGTACCCCCGGGCAGCGGCTCTATGGCTACACCTTC. Translated, it gives CASTPGQRLYGYTF.

The V and J genes are TRBV15 and TRBJ2-7; D is undetermined. Trimming stripped 0 bases from V and 3 bases from J, with 12 bases between. Germline CDR1 reads LNHNV; CDR2 reads YYDKDF (reference sequence). The CDR3 runs 15 residues. CDR3 coding DNA: TGTGCCACCAGCAGAGATTCCGGGCGGATCTACGAGCAGTACTTC. Translation gives CATSRDSGRIYEQYF. Complete variable domain (other parts from reference TRBV15 and TRBJ2-7): DAMVIQNPRYQVTQFGKPVTLSCSQTLNHNVMYWYQQKSSQAPKLLFHYYDKDFNNEADTPDNFQSRRPNTSFCFLDIRSPGLGDTAMYLCATSRDSGRIYEQYFGPGTRLTVT.

There are many counts of this clonotype. The chain employs TRBV6-2 or TRBV6-3 and TRBJ2-7; D remains unclear. V lost 8 bases, J lost 1 base, and 12 bases lay in between. CDR3 length: 13 amino acids. Germline loops: CDR1 MNHEY, CDR2 SVGEGT. The CDR3, as DNA: TGTGCCAGCTCCAAGGCCCATTCCTACGAGCAGTACTTC. Its protein product is CASSKAHSYEQYF.

The rearrangement joins TRBV27 to TRBJ1-1; D not certain. The CDR3 runs to 14 residues. The V end lost 4 bases, the J end lost 1 base, and 10 bases lay between the germline ends. Per the germline V gene, CDR1 is MNHEY and CDR2 is SMNVEV (reference sequence). The CDR3 sequence is CASSSPARNTEAFF. DNA of the CDR3: TGTGCCAGCAGTTCCCCCGCCAGGAACACTGAAGCTTTCTTT.

This clonotype was counted many times. The chain carries TRBV5-1 and TRBJ2-7; perhaps TRBD2 as D (6 bases). Looked up from germline, CDR1 is SGHRS and CDR2 is YFSETQ. Trimming pared 4 bases from V and 3 bases from J, leaving 17 bases between. The CDR3 is 15 residues long. CDR3 in amino acids: CASSREGGTFYEQYF. In DNA form, the CDR3 reads TGCGCCAGCAGCCGCGAAGGAGGGACGTTCTACGAGCAGTACTTC.

This clonotype was counted many times. The chain links TRBV11-1 to TRBJ2-7, with TRBD1 matching 9 bases. Germline V CDR1 and CDR2: SGHAT, FQDESV (reference sequence). CDR3 length: 14 amino acids. Trimming cost V 2 bases and J 6 bases; bases outside gene matches: 5. The CDR3 loop reads CASSLRTGDGEQYF. CDR3 coding DNA: TGTGCCAGCAGCTTAAGGACAGGGGATGGCGAGCAGTACTTC.

This clonotype was counted ten times or more. The chain joins TRBV5-1 to TRBJ2-3, with TRBD2 identical over 14 bases. Trimming took 4 bases from V and 4 from J; bases not matched to a gene: 8. The CDR3 has 17 residues. CDR1 and CDR2 from the germline V gene are SGHRS and YFSETQ. CDR3 sequence reads: CASSPPGLAGGPDTQYF. The CDR3 DNA reads TGCGCCAGCAGCCCACCAGGACTAGCGGGAGGACCAGATACGCAGTATTTT.